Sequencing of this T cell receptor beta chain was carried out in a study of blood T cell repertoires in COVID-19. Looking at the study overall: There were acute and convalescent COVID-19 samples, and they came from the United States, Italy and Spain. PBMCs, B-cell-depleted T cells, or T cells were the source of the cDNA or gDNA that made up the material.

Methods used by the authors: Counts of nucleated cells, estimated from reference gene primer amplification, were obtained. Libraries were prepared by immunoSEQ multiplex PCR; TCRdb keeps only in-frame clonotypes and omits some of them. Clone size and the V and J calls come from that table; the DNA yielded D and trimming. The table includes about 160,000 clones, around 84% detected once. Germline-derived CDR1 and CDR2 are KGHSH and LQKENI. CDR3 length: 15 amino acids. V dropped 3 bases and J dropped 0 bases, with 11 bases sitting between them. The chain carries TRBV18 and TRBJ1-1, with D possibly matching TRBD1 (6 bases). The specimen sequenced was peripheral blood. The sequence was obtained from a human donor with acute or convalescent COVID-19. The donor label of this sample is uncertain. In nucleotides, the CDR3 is TGTGCCAGCTCACCGTTGGACAGCGTGAACACTGAAGCTTTCTTT. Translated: CASSPLDSVNTEAFF.